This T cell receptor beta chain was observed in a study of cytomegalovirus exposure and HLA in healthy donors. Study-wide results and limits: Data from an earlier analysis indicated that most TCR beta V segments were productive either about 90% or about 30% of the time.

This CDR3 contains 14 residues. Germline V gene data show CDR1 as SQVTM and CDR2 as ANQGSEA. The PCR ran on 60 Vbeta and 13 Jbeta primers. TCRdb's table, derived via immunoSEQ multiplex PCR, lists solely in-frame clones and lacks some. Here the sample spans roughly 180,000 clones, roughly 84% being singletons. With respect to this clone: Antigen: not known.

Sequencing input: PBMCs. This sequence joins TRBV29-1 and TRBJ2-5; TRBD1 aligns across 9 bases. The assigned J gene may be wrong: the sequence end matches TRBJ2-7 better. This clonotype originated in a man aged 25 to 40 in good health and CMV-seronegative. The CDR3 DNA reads TGCAGCGTTGAAGGGGGACAGGGCCCCTACGAGCAGTACTTC. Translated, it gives CSVEGGQGPYEQYF.